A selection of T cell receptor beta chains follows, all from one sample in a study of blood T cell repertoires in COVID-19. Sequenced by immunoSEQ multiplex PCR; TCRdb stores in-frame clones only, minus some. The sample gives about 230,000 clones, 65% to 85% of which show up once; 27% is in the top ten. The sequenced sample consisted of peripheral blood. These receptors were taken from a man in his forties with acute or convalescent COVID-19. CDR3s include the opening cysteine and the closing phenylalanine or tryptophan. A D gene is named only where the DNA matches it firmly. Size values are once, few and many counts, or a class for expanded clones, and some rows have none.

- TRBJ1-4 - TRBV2 TGTGCCAGCAGTGCCGACTCAACTAATGAAAAACTGTTTTTT CASSADSTNEKLFF
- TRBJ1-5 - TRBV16 TGTGCCAGCAGCCAATATAGCCGGCGTTCGAATCAGCCCCAGCATTTT CASSQYSRRSNQPQHF
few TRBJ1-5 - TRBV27 TGTGCCAGCAGTTTAGGGGGGGTCCGTCGGCCCCAGCATTTT CASSLGGVRRPQHF
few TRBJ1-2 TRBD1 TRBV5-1 TGCGCCAGCTCGAGAGCGGCGGGGACAGGAGGCGGCTACACCTTC CASSRAAGTGGGYTF
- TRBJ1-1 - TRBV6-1 TGTGCCAGCAGTGATTTTGCGCCCAACACTGAAGCTTTCTTT CASSDFAPNTEAFF
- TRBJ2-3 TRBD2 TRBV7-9 TGTGCCAGCAGCTTTGGTAGCGGGAGTGCACGCACAGATACGCAGTATTTT CASSFGSGSARTDTQYF
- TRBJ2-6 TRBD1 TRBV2 TGTGCCAGCAGTCGGACAGGACCCTCTGGGGCCAACGTCCTGACTTTC CASSRTGPSGANVLTF
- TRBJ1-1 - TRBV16 TGTGCCAGCAGCCAATCAGTAGGGGTTGAAGCTTTCTTT CASSQSVGVEAFF
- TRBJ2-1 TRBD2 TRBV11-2 TGTGCCAGCAGCTTAGGACGGGAGGGCCAGGTCCTCTTC CASSLGREGQVLF
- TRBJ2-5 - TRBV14 TGTGCCAGCAGCCTCCCAGGGGTTGGGGAGACCCAGTACTTC CASSLPGVGETQYF
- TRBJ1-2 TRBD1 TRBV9 TGTGCCAGCAGCGTAGGTTACAGGGGAAGAGGCTACACCTTC CASSVGYRGRGYTF
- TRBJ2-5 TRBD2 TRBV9 TGTGCCAGCAGCGAAACGCCCAGCGGGAGCATTGGAGAGACCCAGTACTTC CASSETPSGSIGETQYF
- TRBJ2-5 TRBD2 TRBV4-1 TGCGCCAGCAGCCAAGAACTAGCGGGAGGGCAAGAGACCCAGTACTTC CASSQELAGGQETQYF
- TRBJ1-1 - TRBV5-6 TGTGCCAGCAGCTTGGGGACAGTGTTTGAAGCTTTCTTT CASSLGTVFEAFF
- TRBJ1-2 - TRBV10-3 TGTGCCATCAGTGAAGAGGGCAGGTTAAACTATGGCTACACCTTC CAISEEGRLNYGYTF
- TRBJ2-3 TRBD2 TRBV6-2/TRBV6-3 TGTGCCAGCAGCTTAGCGGGACCCACAGATACGCAGTATTTT CASSLAGPTDTQYF
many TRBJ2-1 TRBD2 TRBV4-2 TGTGCCAGCAGCCTACAAGCGGGAACGACATACAATGAGCAGTTCTTC CASSLQAGTTYNEQFF
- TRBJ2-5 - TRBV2 TGTGCCAGCAGTGAAGGTCGCTCCGGGGAGACCCAGTACTTC CASSEGRSGETQYF
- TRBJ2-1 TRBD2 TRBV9 TGTGCCAGCAGCGGAGTCGGGAGGGCCCTGAATGAGCAGTTCTTC CASSGVGRALNEQFF
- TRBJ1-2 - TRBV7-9 TGTGCCAGCGGGGGGAGAATCAACTATGGCTACACCTTC CASGGRINYGYTF
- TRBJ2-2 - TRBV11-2 TGTGCCAGCAGCTTTGAGTCGAACACCGGGGAGCTGTTTTTT CASSFESNTGELFF
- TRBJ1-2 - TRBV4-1 TGCGCCAGCAGCCAGACCAAGACACGTAACTATGGCTACACCTTC CASSQTKTRNYGYTF
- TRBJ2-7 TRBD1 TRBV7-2 TGTGCCAGCAGCTCACGACAGGGCTCCTACGAGCAGTACTTC CASSSRQGSYEQYF
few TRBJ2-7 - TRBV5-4 TGTGCCAGCAGCCTATCCCGGGTGCAGTACTTC CASSLSRVQYF
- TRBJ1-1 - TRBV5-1 TGCGCCAGCAGTTCGGAGGTGAGCTACACTGAAGCTTTCTTT CASSSEVSYTEAFF
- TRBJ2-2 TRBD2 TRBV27 TGTGCCAGCAGTTCCACTAGCGGGAGGGCCACCGGGGAGCTGTTTTTT CASSSTSGRATGELFF
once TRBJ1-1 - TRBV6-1 TGTGCCAGCAGTGCGAGGGGAGGGGAAGGGGGGAGCGAGGCTTTCTTT CASSARGGEGGSEAFF
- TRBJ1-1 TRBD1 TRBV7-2 TGTGCCAGCAGCTTAGGGGACAGATTGAACACTGAAGCTTTCTTT CASSLGDRLNTEAFF
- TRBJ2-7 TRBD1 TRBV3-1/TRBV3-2 TGTGCCAGCAGCCGGGACAGATTTTCCTACGAGCAGTACTTC CASSRDRFSYEQYF
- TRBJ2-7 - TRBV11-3 TGTGCCAGCAGCTTACTAACCTCCGGCCAGGGGAACGAGCAGTACTTC CASSLLTSGQGNEQYF
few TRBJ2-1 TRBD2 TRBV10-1 TGCGCCACCTCGACTGGGACTAGCGGGACGAACTACAATGAGCAGTTCTTC CATSTGTSGTNYNEQFF
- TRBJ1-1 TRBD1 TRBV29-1 TGCAGCGTTGAAGATCCGGGACAGCGTAACACTGAAGCTTTCTTT CSVEDPGQRNTEAFF
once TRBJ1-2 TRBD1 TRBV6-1 TGTGCCAGCAGTGACCCGGGACAGGGGGCATCTGGGTATGGCTACACCTTC CASSDPGQGASGYGYTF
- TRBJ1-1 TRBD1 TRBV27 TGTGCCAGCAAACGAAGACAGGGCCCGGGAGCTTTCTTT CASKRRQGPGAFF
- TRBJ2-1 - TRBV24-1 TGTGCCACCAGTCAGGGTAGGGTAGACAATGAGCAGTTCTTC CATSQGRVDNEQFF
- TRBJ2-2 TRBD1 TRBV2 TGTGCCACTAAGGGACAGGGGGCAACCGGGGAGCTGTTTTTT CATKGQGATGELFF
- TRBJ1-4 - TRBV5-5 TGTGCCAGCAGCTTGGAAGGGGCCGGTGGTGAAAAACTGTTTTTT CASSLEGAGGEKLFF
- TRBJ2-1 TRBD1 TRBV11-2 TGTGCCAGTGGCCGGGACAGGGGGCTAATGTCCTACAATGAGCAGTTCTTC CASGRDRGLMSYNEQFF
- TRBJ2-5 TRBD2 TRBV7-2 TGTGCCAGCAGCTTGAGGATTGCGGGAGTTCGGGAGACCCAGTACTTC CASSLRIAGVRETQYF
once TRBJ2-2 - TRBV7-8 TGTGCCAGCAGGTTACCGGGTTTCTACACCGGGGAGCTGTTTTTT CASRLPGFYTGELFF
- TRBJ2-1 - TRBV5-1 TGCGCCAGCATCACCCCTTCGGGGAATGAGCAGTTCTTC CASITPSGNEQFF
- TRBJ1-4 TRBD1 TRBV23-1 TGCGCCAGCAGTCAATCGAAGGGGGCGGGTGAAAAACTGTTTTTT CASSQSKGAGEKLFF
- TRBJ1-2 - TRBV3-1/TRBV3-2 TGTGCCAGCAGCCGGCTAGAGGACCACCAGGGGGGCTACACCTTC CASSRLEDHQGGYTF
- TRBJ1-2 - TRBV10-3 TGTGCCATCAGTGAGTCGTCCGTCGGCTATGGCTACACCTTC CAISESSVGYGYTF
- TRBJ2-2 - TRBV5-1 TGCGCCAGCAGCTTGGCCGGCGGGGAAGCGGGCGGGGAGCTGTTTTTT CASSLAGGEAGGELFF
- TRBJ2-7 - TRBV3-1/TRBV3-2 TGTGCCAGCAGCCAAGAAGCCGAGAATAGCGAGCAGTACTTC CASSQEAENSEQYF
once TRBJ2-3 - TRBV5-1 TGCGCCAGCAGCCCGGAGAGGGGCGGGGGCACAGATACGCAGTATTTT CASSPERGGGTDTQYF
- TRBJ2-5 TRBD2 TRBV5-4 TGTGCCAGCAGTCGGACTAGCGGGAGGGAAGAGACCCAGTACTTC CASSRTSGREETQYF
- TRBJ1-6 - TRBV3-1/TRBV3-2 TGTGCCAGCAGCCCACAGGGCCAATCACCCCTCCACTTT CASSPQGQSPLHF
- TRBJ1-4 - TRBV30 TGTGCCTGGAGTGCAACAGGGTTGAGTGGTGAAAAACTGTTTTTT CAWSATGLSGEKLFF
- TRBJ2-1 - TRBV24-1 TGTGCCACCAGTGACTCTTCGCAATCAGACAATGAGCAGTTCTTC CATSDSSQSDNEQFF